Shown below are 6 T cell receptor beta chains from a single sample sequenced in a study of technical replicates of blood from a few donors. TCRdb's copy holds only in-frame clones and misses some; the assay was immunoSEQ multiplex PCR. This sample has about 70,000 clones, with 85% to 95% found just once. The sample taken for sequencing was T cells isolated from PBMCs. These receptors all come from a human donor in good health.

The genes are TRBV30 and TRBJ2-7; the match to TRBD1 covers 7 bases. Germline loops: CDR1 GTSNPN, CDR2 SVGIG (reference sequence). J gave up 5 bases and V 5 bases, and 12 bases lay outside the gene matches. This CDR3 has 14 amino acids. CDR3 residues: CAWEKQGVGDEQYF. CDR3 DNA sequence: TGTGCCTGGGAAAAGCAGGGGGTGGGAGACGAGCAGTACTTC. Together with reference TRBV30 and TRBJ2-7, the CDR3 gives the full variable domain: SQTIHQWPATLVQPVGSPLSLECTVEGTSNPNLYWYRQAAGRGLQLLFYSVGIGQISSEVPQNLSASRPQDRQFILSSKKLLLSDSGFYLCAWEKQGVGDEQYFGPGTRLTVT.

The chain employs TRBV28 and TRBJ2-1, with TRBD2 matching 13 bases. CDR3 length: 15 amino acids. Unmatched junction bases numbered 6, after V lost 6 bases and J lost 7 bases. Germline V gene data show CDR1 as MDHEN and CDR2 as SYDVKM. CDR3 protein: CASSLLAGGGNEQFF. The CDR3 DNA sequence: TGTGCCAGCAGCTTACTAGCGGGAGGGGGGAATGAGCAGTTCTTC.

The V call is TRBV7-9, the J call TRBJ1-4; D is ambiguous. V shed 3 bases and J shed 5 bases, with 7 bases lying between them. Germline V gene sequence: CDR1 SEHNR, CDR2 FQNEAQ (reference sequence). The CDR3 has 13 amino acids. The CDR3 sequence: CASSLGGNEKLFF. The CDR3 bases are TGTGCCAGCAGCTTGGGAGGGAATGAAAAACTGTTTTTT.

V is TRBV14 and J is TRBJ2-7, with D possibly matching TRBD2 (6 bases). Germline lookup yields CDR1 SGHDN and CDR2 FVKESK. Between the trimmed V and J ends, which lost 1 base and 0 bases, there was a span of 10 bases. This CDR3 is 15 amino acids long. The CDR3 region is CASSQASGGSYEQYF. For the CDR3, the DNA is TGTGCCAGCAGCCAAGCGTCCGGGGGCTCCTACGAGCAGTACTTC.

The V gene is TRBV7-9, the J gene TRBJ1-3; TRBD1 matches at 11 bases. The CDR3 is 15 residues long. Unmatched junction bases numbered 3, after V lost 8 bases and J lost 0 bases. The V gene's germline CDR1 is SEHNR and CDR2 FQNEAQ (reference sequence). CDR3 amino acids: CASGQGAISGNTIYF. In DNA, the CDR3 is TGTGCCAGCGGACAGGGGGCGATCTCTGGAAACACCATATATTTT.

The chain links TRBV9 to TRBJ2-3, with 7 bases that match TRBD1. Germline V gene sequence: CDR1 SGDLS, CDR2 YYNGEE. The CDR3 covers 15 residues. V dropped 3 bases and J dropped 3; count of bases not matched to a gene: 7. Here the CDR3 DNA reads TGTGCCAGCAGCGCGACAGGGCGGAGTACAGATACGCAGTATTTT. It specifies CASSATGRSTDTQYF.